This T cell receptor beta chain was sequenced during a study of OX40 agonist ivuxolimab in advanced cancers. Across the whole study: Mean age about 60 years, range about 23 to 85; nearly 85% male. Findings and limits, study-wide: CD4+ and CD8+ blood T cells expanded clonally by week 6 at 0.1 to 3.0 mg/kg.

Unmatched junction bases numbered 4, after V lost 4 bases and J lost 1 base. CDR3 length: 16 residues. Germline V gene data show CDR1 as SGHRS and CDR2 as YFSETQ. Sequencing used immunoSEQ multiplex PCR; TCRdb keeps in-frame clones, though not all of them. The sample carries about 64,000 clones, approximately 88% recorded once. As concerns this clone: Its target is unknown.

J is TRBJ2-1 and V is TRBV5-1; TRBD2 matches at 11 bases. The sample consisted of CD4+ or CD8+ T cells sorted from blood, taken in a trial of the OX40 agonist ivuxolimab. This receptor was obtained from an adult with an advanced solid tumor such as melanoma, head and neck, liver or kidney cancer. The CDR3 spells CASSHSGRASYNEQFF. CDR3 nucleotide sequence: TGCGCCAGCAGCCATAGCGGGAGGGCATCCTACAATGAGCAGTTCTTC.